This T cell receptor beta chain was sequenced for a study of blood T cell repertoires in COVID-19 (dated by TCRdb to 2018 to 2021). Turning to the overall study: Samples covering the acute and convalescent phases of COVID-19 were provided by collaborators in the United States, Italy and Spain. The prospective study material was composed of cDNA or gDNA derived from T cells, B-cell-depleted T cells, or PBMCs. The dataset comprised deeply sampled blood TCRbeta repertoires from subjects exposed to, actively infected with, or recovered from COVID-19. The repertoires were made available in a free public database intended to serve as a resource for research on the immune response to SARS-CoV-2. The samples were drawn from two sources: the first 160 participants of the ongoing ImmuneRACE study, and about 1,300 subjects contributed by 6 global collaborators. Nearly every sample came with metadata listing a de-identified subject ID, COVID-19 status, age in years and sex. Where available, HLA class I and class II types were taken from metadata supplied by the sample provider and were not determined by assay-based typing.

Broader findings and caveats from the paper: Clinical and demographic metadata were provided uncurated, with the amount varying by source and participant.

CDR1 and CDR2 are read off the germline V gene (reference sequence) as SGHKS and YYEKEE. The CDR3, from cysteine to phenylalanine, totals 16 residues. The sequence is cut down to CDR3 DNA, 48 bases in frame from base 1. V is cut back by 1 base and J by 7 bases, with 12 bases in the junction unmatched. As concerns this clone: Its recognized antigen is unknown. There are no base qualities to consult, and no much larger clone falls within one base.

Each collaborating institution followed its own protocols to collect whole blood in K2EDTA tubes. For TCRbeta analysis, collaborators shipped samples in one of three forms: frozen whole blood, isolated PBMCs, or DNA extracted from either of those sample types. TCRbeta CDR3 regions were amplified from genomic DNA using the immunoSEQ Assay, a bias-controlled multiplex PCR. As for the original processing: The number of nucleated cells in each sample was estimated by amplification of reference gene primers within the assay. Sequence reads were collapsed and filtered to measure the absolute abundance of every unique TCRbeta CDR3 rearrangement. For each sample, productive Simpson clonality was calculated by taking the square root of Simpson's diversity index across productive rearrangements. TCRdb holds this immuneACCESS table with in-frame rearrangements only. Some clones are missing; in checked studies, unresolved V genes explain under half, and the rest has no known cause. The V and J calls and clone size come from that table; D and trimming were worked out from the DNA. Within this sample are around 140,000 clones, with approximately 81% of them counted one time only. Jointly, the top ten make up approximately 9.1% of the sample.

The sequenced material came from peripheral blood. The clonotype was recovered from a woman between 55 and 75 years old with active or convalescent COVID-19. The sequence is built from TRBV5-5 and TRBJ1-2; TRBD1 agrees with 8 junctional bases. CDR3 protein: CASSLIPDREFGGYTF. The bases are TGTGCCAGCAGCTTGATTCCGGACAGGGAATTTGGTGGCTACACCTTC.